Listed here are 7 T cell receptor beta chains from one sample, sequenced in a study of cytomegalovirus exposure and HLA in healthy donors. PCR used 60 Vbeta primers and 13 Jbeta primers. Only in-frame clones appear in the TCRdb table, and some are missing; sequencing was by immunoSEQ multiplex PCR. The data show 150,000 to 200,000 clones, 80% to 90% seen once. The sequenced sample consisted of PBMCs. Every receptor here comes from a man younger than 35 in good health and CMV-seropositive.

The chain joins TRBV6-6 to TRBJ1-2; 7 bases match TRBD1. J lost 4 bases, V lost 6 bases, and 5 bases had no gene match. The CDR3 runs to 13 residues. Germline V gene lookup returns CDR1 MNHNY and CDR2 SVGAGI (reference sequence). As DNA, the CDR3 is TGTGCCAGCAGCGCCCAGGGGGGCTATGGCTACACCTTC. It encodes CASSAQGGYGYTF.

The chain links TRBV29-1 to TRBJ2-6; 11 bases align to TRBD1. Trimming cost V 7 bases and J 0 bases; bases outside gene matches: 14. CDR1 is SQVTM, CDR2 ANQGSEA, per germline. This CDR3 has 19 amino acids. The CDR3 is CSAKIGGQGAFSGANVLTF. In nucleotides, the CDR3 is TGCAGCGCCAAGATTGGAGGACAGGGGGCCTTCTCTGGGGCCAACGTCCTGACTTTC.

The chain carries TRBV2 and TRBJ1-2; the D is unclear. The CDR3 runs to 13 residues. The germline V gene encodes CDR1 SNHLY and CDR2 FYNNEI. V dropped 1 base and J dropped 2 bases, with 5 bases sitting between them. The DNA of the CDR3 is TGTGCCAGCAGTGAAGACAAAAACTATGGCTACACCTTC. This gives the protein CASSEDKNYGYTF.

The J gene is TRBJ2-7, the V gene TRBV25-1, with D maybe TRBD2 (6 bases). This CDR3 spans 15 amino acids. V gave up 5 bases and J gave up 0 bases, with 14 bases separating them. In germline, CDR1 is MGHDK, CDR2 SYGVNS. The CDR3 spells CASSRDFLSSYEQYF. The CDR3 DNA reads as TGTGCCAGCAGTCGGGACTTCTTGAGCTCCTACGAGCAGTACTTC.

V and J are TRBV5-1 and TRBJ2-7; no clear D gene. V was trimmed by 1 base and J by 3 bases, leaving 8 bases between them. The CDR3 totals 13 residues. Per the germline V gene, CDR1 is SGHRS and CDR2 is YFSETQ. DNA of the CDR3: TGCGCCAGCAGCTTGTGGCCAGACTACGAGCAGTACTTC. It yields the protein CASSLWPDYEQYF.

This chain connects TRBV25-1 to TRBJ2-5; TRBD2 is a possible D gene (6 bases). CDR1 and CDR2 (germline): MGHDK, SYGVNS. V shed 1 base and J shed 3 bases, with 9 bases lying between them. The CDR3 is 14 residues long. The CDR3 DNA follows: TGTGCCAGCAGTGAATTCTTAGCGGAAGAGACCCAGTACTTC. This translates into CASSEFLAEETQYF.

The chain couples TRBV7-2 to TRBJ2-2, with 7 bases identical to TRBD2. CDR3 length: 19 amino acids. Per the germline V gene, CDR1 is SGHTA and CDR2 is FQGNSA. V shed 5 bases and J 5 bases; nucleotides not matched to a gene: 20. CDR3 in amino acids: CASSPFPPAGSVYTGELFF. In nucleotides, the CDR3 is TGTGCCAGCAGCCCTTTCCCACCAGCGGGGTCCGTGTATACCGGGGAGCTGTTTTTT.